This T cell receptor (beta chain) was documented in a study of CD8+ T cells in alopecia areata. Sequencing templates came from extracted RNA that was reverse transcribed into cDNA. The data were produced by immunoSEQ multiplex PCR, yet TCRdb's version contains in-frame clones alone and is incomplete. The table records 90,000 to 100,000 clones, 60% to 65% of them present only once. Concerning this clone: Its antigen is not known.

As to treatment: oral pan-JAK inhibitor, 5-10 mg twice daily. PBMCs yielded sorted CD4+ and CD8+ T cells. V shed 0 bases, J shed 5 bases, and the junction held 2 bases outside the gene matches. This CDR3 region has 14 residues. CDR1 SGHRS and CDR2 YFSETQ come from the germline V gene. Study-wide results and limits: Compared with normal scalp, lesional scalp had higher clonality and more expanded CD8+ clones. Patients showed less clear TCR sequence sharing than mice, possibly partly because of HLA diversity. It was observed that many expanded lesional clones persisted in scalp and blood during tofacitinib.

The specimen comprised CD8+ T cells sorted from blood, sampled at week 4, from a patient treated with tofacitinib. The V and J genes are TRBV5-1 and TRBJ2-1; 7 positions match TRBD2. This TCR derives from a human donor with alopecia areata. CDR3 region: CASSLGTSDNEQFF. Here the CDR3 DNA reads TGCGCCAGCAGCTTGGGGACTAGTGACAATGAGCAGTTCTTC.